These T cell receptor beta chains were read from a single sample in a study of control samples from healthy donors and cancer patients. Sequencing was performed with immunoSEQ multiplex PCR; in TCRdb, only in-frame clones are kept and a portion is missing. The sample shows under 200,000 clones, and roughly 2.2% sits with its ten largest clones. The sequencing input was blood. The receptors derive from a woman in her 30s in good health. Each CDR3 is given without its conserved first and last residue.

V: TRBV10-3
J: TRBJ1-2
CDR3: AISSDRGDYGYT

V: TRBV28
J: TRBJ1-1
CDR3: ASSFFGRTEAF

V: TRBV5-1
J: TRBJ1-1
CDR3: ASSFQGDTEAF

V: TRBV28
J: TRBJ1-1
CDR3: ASRAFSSGSAF

V: TRBV30
J: TRBJ1-4
CDR3: AWSSGVWEKLF

V: TRBV30
J: TRBJ2-5
CDR3: AWSSGRETQY

V: TRBV2
J: TRBJ1-1
CDR3: ASKNTEAF

V: TRBV27
J: TRBJ1-2
CDR3: ASSPRMPPGYT

V: TRBV7-9
J: TRBJ1-1
CDR3: ASMRVGRGLRGTEAF

V: TRBV7-8
J: TRBJ1-1
CDR3: ASSPRTGSAEAF

V: TRBV4-2
J: TRBJ1-4
CDR3: ASSRSTGQGGEKLF

V: TRBV4-3
J: TRBJ2-7
CDR3: ASSQEYKVYEQY

V: TRBV27
J: TRBJ1-2
CDR3: ASSLKGSNYGYT

V: TRBV7-2
J: TRBJ2-2
CDR3: ASSSPGGGTGELF

V: TRBV3-1/TRBV3-2
J: TRBJ1-4
CDR3: ASSQVATNEKLF

V: TRBV4-1
J: TRBJ1-2
CDR3: ASSQGLRGQGYT

V: TRBV29-1
J: TRBJ1-3
CDR3: SVGGGAENTIY

V: TRBV27
J: TRBJ2-7
CDR3: ASSLLDSYEQY

V: TRBV13
J: TRBJ2-2
CDR3: ASTFLLGAGELF

V: TRBV6-5
J: TRBJ1-5
CDR3: ASSTYSNSNQPQH

V: TRBV28
J: TRBJ1-2
CDR3: ASSWDSSNYGYT

V: TRBV9
J: TRBJ1-6
CDR3: ASSPGGVSPLH

V: TRBV6-5
J: TRBJ1-1
CDR3: ASRGGWTEAF

V: TRBV4-2
J: TRBJ1-4
CDR3: ASSQHPPDRVEKLF

V: TRBV29-1
J: TRBJ1-1
CDR3: SVYRVGGTEAF

V: TRBV5-1
J: TRBJ1-2
CDR3: ASSWGQTGTGYGYT

V: TRBV29-1
J: TRBJ1-1
CDR3: SVSTTGTIAF

V: TRBV30
J: TRBJ1-2
CDR3: AWSRGQGAYGYT

V: TRBV11-2
J: TRBJ2-7
CDR3: ASSPWGGSAYEQY

V: TRBV30
J: TRBJ1-5
CDR3: AWSVGSNQPQH

V: TRBV19
J: TRBJ2-3
CDR3: ASRDRGPSTDTQY

V: TRBV18
J: TRBJ1-6
CDR3: ASSPRGADNSPLH

V: TRBV19
J: TRBJ1-3
CDR3: ASSIGSLLFSGNTIY